A single sample is the source of the 3 T cell receptor beta chains below, sequenced in a study (dated by TCRdb to between 2021 and 2023). The library came from the immunoSEQ multiplex PCR assay. The table comes from immuneACCESS by way of TCRdb, which keeps in-frame sequences with V and J called. Part of the clones is missing from these tables; in studies checked, under half for an unresolved V gene and the rest for unknown reasons. This sample has about 50,000 clones in its table, and over 90% of those were observed once. Around 10% of the sample is held by the ten biggest clonotypes. Sequences were obtained from PBMCs. These receptors were obtained from a middle-aged man with rheumatoid arthritis.

The rearrangement joins TRBV4-2 to TRBJ1-2; TRBD1 might be the D (5 bases). Per the germline V gene, CDR1 is LGHNA and CDR2 is YNFKEQ. Trimming removed 1 base at V and 1 base at J, with 10 bases between. The CDR3 length is 15 residues. The CDR3: CASSQAIDSNYGYTF. Written as DNA, the CDR3 is TGTGCCAGCAGCCAAGCCATCGACAGTAACTATGGCTACACCTTC.

The chain combines TRBV10-3 with TRBJ1-1; weak D call: TRBD1 (5 bases). Germline values: CDR1 ENHRY, CDR2 SYGVKD. V shed 0 bases and J shed 6 bases, with 14 bases lying between them. This CDR3 contains 15 residues. CDR3 loop: CAISESGDAEPEAFF. CDR3 nucleotides: TGTGCCATCAGTGAGTCGGGGGACGCCGAGCCTGAAGCTTTCTTT.

The chain has TRBV27 and TRBJ2-5, with 8 bases lining up with TRBD1. CDR1 and CDR2 (germline): MNHEY, SMNVEV (reference sequence). The CDR3 length is 14 residues. V lost 5 bases, J lost 4 bases, and 6 bases stayed unmatched. CDR3: CASSMTGEPETQYF. DNA of the CDR3: TGTGCCAGCAGTATGACAGGGGAGCCAGAGACCCAGTACTTC.